The 2 T cell receptor beta chains presented below share a single source sample, sequenced in a study of regulatory T cells in long-lasting Graves disease (dated by TCRdb to 2020 to 2023). Library construction relied on multiplex PCR. The sample was run on an Illumina HiSeq 4000. CDR3 regions were amplified by Arm-PCR with iRepertoire HTBI primers to construct TCR beta libraries. TCRdb cleaned the public reads at Q25 with fastp, built clones with MiXCR and kept in-frame beta chains. Rows are combined by CDR3 protein, so each entry shows the most common genes and DNA. The sample records 510,000 or so distinct CDR3 sequences, approximately 12% of which are singletons. 8.9% of the sample is held by the ten biggest clonotypes. The time point label for this specimen denotes: newly diagnosed GD, antithyroid drugs for less than 3 months. RNA was extracted from PBMCs in TRIzol for both TCR sequencing and RNA sequencing.

These data also formed part of another study, on T cells in Graves' hyperthyroidism and ophthalmopathy.

The sequencing here drew on peripheral blood mononuclear cells (PBMCs), taken at new diagnosis, from a patient treated with antithyroid drugs. The source of these receptors is a woman aged 25 to 39 with Graves disease. Donor details come from another sample of the same person, matched by shared clones.

The chain is built from TRBV6-2 or TRBV6-3 and TRBJ2-7, with TRBD1 matching 7 bases. The germline V gene has CDR1 MNHEY and CDR2 SVGEGT. V trimming: 2 bases; J trimming: 0 bases; junction bases outside the gene matches: 1. This CDR3 spans 14 amino acids. The CDR3 sequence is CASSYGDSSYEQYF. DNA for the CDR3: TGTGCCAGCAGTTACGGGGACAGCTCCTACGAGCAGTACTTC.

Concerning this clonotype itself: This probably arose from a read error, given a far larger clone one base away. V usage is TRBV19 and J usage is TRBJ2-5, with 7 positions matching TRBD2. The germline V gene encodes CDR1 LNHDA and CDR2 SQIVND (reference sequence). This CDR3 region has 15 residues. The CDR3 coding sequence is TGTGCCAGCGGCGGGGGTCTAGCGGTTCAAGAGGCCCAGTACTTC. As protein: CASGGGLAVQEAQYF. The full variable domain, with the rest looked up from reference TRBV19 and TRBJ2-5, is DGGITQSPKYLFRKEGQNVTLSCEQNLNHDAMYWYRQDPGQGLRLIYYSQIVNDFQKGDIAEGYSVSREKKESFPLTVTSAQKNPTAFYLCASGGGLAVQEAQYFGPGTRLLVL.